The 8 T cell receptor beta chains given below trace back to one sample, sequenced in a study of control samples from healthy donors and cancer patients. Libraries were prepared by immunoSEQ multiplex PCR; TCRdb keeps only in-frame clonotypes and omits some of them. The sample lists tens of thousands of clones, more than 75% occurring once. Source material: PBMCs. The receptor source for this set is a woman between 45 and 60 years old with lung cancer.

This clone was counted once. The chain combines TRBV29-1 with TRBJ2-7, with D perhaps TRBD1 (6 bases). This CDR3 spans 12 amino acids. V lost 8 bases, J lost 2 bases, and 13 bases lay in between. The V gene's germline CDR1 is SQVTM and CDR2 ANQGSEA. This chain's CDR3 is CSIVTGAYEQYF. CDR3 bases: TGCAGCATTGTGACAGGAGCCTACGAGCAGTACTTC.

This clone was seen a single time. The V gene is TRBV4-1, the J gene TRBJ2-7; tentatively, D is TRBD1 (5 bases). Germline CDR1 and CDR2: MGHRA and YSYEKL. CDR3 size: 15 residues. V was clipped by 1 base and J by 6 bases, with 16 bases between them. For the CDR3, the DNA is TGCGCCAGCAGCCAAGCCTGGGGCTTGAGTCCCGAGCAGTACTTC. This sequence encodes CASSQAWGLSPEQYF.

The chain employs TRBV6-4 and TRBJ1-2; TRBD1 agrees at 7 bases. This CDR3 has 13 amino acids. V was clipped by 4 bases and J by 7 bases; unmatched bases: 6. Germline V lookup: CDR1 MRHNA, CDR2 SNTAGT. The CDR3 DNA reads TGTGCCAGCAGTGGAGGGGGCGAAAGTGGCTACACCTTC. Translation: CASSGGGESGYTF.

This clone was counted between two and nine times. The chain is built from TRBV11-2 and TRBJ2-7; D gene unclear. V was pared by 5 bases and J by 5 bases, with 16 bases between. The length of the CDR3 is 14 residues. Germline V gives CDR1 SGHAT, CDR2 FQNNGV. This CDR3 reads CASSGATYPNEQYF. DNA of the CDR3: TGTGCCAGCAGCGGCGCTACTTACCCTAACGAGCAGTACTTC. Together with reference TRBV11-2 and TRBJ2-7, the CDR3 gives the full variable domain: EAGVAQSPRYKIIEKRQSVAFWCNPISGHATLYWYQQILGQGPKLLIQFQNNGVVDDSQLPKDRFSAERLKGVDSTLKIQPAKLEDSAVYLCASSGATYPNEQYFGPGTRLTVT.

J is TRBJ1-1 and V is TRBV5-1; possible D gene TRBD1, 5 bases. Germline V gene data show CDR1 as SGHRS and CDR2 as YFSETQ. CDR3 length: 13 residues. V was cut by 1 base and J by 4 bases, with 8 bases left in between. The CDR3 spells CASSLNGGTEAFF. CDR3 in DNA: TGCGCCAGCAGCTTGAACGGGGGCACTGAAGCTTTCTTT.

The rearrangement joins TRBV2 to TRBJ1-5; D might be TRBD1 (5 bases). Germline V gives CDR1 SNHLY, CDR2 FYNNEI. The CDR3 runs 13 residues. The V gene lost 4 bases and the J gene lost 4 bases, with 8 bases spanning the gap. For the CDR3, the DNA is TGTGCCAGCAGTGGTCAGGGTAATCAGCCCCAGCATTTT. Amino acids: CASSGQGNQPQHF.

The chain uses TRBV28 and TRBJ1-1; 9 positions agree with TRBD1. The ends lost 3 bases at V and 3 bases at J; junction bases unmatched: 8. Germline assignment: CDR1 MDHEN and CDR2 SYDVKM. The length of the CDR3 is 16 residues. CDR3 residues: CASSLFRDRVDTEAFF. CDR3 bases: TGTGCCAGCAGTTTGTTTCGGGACAGGGTGGACACTGAAGCTTTCTTT.

This clone was picked up one time. The rearrangement links TRBV5-6 to TRBJ1-6; D gene uncertain. This CDR3 has 15 amino acids. The germline V and J ends were trimmed by 0 bases and 7 bases, with 11 bases remaining between them. Germline assignment: CDR1 SGHDT and CDR2 YYEEEE. CDR3 in amino acids: CASSLDYGENSPLHF. The CDR3 coding sequence is TGTGCCAGCAGCTTGGACTACGGTGAAAATTCACCCCTCCACTTT.